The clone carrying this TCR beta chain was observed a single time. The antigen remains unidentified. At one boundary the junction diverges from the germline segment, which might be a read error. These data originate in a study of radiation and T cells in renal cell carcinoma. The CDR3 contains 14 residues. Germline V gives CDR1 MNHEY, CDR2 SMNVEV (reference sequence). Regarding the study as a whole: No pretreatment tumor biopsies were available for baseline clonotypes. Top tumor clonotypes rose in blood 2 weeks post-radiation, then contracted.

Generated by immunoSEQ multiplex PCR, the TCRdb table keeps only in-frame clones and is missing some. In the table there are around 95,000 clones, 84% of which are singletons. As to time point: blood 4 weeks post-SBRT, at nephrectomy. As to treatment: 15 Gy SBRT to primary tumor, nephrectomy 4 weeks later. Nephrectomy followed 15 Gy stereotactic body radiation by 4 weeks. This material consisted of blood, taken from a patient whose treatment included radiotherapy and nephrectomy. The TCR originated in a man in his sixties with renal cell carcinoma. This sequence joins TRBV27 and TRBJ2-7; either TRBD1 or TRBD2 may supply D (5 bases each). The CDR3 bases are TGTGCCAGCAGCACCCTAGGGACCTCCGACGAGCAGTACTTC. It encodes CASSTLGTSDEQYF.